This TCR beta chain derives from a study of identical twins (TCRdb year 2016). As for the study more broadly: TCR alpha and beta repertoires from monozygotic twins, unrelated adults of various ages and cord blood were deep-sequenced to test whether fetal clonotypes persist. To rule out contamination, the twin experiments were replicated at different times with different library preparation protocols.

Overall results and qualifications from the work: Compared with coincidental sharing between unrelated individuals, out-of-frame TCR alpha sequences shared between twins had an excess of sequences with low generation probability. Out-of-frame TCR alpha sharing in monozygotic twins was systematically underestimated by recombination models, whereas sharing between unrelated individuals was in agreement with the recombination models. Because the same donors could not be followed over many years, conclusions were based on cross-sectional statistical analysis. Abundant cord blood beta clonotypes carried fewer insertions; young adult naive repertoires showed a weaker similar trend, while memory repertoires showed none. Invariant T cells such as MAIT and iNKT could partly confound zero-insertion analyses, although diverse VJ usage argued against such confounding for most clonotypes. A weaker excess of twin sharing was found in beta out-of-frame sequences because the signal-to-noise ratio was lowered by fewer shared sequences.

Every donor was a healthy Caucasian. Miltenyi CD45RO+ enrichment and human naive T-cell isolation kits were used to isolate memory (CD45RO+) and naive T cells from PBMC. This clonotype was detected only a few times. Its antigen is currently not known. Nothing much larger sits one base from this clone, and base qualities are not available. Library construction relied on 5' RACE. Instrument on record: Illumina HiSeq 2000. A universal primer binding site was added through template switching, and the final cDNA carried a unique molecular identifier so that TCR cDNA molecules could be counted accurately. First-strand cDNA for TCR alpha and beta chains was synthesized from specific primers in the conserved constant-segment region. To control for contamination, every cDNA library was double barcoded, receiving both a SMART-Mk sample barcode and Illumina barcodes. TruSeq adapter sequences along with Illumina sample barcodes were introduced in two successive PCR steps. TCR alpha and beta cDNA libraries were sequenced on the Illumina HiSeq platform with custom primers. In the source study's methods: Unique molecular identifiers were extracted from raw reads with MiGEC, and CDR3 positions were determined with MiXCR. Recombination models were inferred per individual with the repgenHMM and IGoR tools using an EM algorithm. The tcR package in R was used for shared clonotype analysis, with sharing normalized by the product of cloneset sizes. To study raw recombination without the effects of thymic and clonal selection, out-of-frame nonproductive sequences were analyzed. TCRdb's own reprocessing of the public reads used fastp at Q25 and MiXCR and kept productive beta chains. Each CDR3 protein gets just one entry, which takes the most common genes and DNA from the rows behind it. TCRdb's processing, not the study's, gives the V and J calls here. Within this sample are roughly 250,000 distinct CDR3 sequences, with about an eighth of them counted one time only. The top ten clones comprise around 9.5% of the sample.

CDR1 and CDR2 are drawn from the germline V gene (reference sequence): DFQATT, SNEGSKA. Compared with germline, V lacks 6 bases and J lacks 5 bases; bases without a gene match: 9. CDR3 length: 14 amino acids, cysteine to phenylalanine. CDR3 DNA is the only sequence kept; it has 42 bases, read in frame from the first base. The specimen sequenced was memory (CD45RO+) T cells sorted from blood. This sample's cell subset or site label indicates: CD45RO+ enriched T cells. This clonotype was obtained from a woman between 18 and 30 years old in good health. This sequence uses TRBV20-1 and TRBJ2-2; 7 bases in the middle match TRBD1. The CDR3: CSATPTGKTGELFF. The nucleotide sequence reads TGCAGTGCGACGCCGACAGGGAAGACCGGGGAGCTGTTTTTT.